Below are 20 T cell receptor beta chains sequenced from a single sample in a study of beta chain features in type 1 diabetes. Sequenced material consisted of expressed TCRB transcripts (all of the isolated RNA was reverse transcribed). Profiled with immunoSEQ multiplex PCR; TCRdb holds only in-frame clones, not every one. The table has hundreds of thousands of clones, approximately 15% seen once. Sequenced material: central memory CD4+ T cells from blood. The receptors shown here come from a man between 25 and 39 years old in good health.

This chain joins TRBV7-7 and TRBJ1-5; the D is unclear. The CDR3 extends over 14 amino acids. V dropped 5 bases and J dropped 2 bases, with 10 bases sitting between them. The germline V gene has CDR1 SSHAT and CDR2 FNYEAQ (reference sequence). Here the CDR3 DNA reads TGTGCCAGCAGCGGAAGTGGGGGCAATCAGCCCCAGCATTTT. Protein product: CASSGSGGNQPQHF.

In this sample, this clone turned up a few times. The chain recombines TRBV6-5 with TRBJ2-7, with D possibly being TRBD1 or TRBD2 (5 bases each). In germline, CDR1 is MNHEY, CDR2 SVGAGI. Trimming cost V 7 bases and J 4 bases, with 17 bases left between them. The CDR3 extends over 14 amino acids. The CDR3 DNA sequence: TGTGCCAGCACCCCAGGGAGTATAGGATACGAGCAGTACTTC. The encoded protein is CASTPGSIGYEQYF.

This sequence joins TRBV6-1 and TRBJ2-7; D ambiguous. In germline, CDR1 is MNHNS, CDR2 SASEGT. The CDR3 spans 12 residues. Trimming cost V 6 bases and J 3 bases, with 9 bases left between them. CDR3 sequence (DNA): TGTGCCAGCAGCAGACGACACTACGAGCAGTACTTC. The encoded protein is CASSRRHYEQYF.

As DNA, the CDR3 is TGTGCCAGCAGAGCTTCCTATGGCTACACCTTC. This sequence encodes CASRASYGYTF. The chain joins TRBV11-1 to TRBJ1-2; no clear D gene. This CDR3 comprises 11 residues. V lost 6 bases and J lost 4, with 6 bases in between. Germline V gene data show CDR1 as SGHAT and CDR2 as FQDESV (reference sequence).

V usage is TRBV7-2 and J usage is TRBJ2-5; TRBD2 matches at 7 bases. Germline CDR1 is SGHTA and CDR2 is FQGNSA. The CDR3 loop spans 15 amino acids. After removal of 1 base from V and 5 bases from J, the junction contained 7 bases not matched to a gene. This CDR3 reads CASSLDQGGPETQYF. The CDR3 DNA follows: TGTGCCAGCAGCTTAGACCAGGGAGGGCCCGAGACCCAGTACTTC.

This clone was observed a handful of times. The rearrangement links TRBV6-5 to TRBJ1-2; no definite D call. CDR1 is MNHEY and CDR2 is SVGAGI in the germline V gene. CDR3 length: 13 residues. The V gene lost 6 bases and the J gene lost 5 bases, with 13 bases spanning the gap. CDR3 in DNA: TGTGCCAGCAGATCCTTATCGGGGTATGGCTACACCTTC. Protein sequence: CASRSLSGYGYTF.

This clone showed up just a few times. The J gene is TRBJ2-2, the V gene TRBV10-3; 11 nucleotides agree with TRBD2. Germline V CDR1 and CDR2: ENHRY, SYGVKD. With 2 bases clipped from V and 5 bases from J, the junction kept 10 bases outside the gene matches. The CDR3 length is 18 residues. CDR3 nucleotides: TGTGCCATCAGTGAGCCTAGCGGGGGGCCGCGGGGGACCGGGGAGCTGTTTTTT. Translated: CAISEPSGGPRGTGELFF.

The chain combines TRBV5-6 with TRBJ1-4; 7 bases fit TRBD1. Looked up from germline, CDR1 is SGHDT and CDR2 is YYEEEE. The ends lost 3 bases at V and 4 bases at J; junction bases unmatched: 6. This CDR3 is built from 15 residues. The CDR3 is CASSYRQGNNEKLFF. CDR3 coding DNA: TGTGCCAGCAGCTATAGACAGGGAAATAATGAAAAACTGTTTTTT. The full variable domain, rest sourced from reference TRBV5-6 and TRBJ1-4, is DAGVTQSPTHLIKTRGQQVTLRCSPKSGHDTVSWYQQALGQGPQFIFQYYEEEERQRGNFPDRFSGHQFPNYSSELNVNALLLGDSALYLCASSYRQGNNEKLFFGSGTQLSVL.

The DNA of the CDR3 is TGTGCCAGCCTCAGGGGAACTGGAAACACCATATATTTT. It is translated as CASLRGTGNTIYF. This chain links TRBV2 with TRBJ1-3, with D maybe TRBD1 (6 bases). Trimming left V 8 bases short and J 2 bases short, with 10 bases between. Germline-derived CDR1 and CDR2 are SNHLY and FYNNEI. The CDR3 has 13 amino acids.

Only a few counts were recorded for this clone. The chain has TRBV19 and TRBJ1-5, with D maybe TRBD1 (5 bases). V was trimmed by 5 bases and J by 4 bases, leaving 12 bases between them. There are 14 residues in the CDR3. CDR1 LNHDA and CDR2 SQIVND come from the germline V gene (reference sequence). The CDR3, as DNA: TGTGCCAGTAGTCCGTCGGAGGGGAATCAGCCCCAGCATTTT. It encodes CASSPSEGNQPQHF.

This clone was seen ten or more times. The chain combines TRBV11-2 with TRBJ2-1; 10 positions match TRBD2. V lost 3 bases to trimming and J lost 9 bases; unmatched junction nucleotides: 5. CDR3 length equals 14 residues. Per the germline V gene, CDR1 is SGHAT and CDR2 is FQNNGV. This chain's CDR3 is CASSFSGGASEQFF. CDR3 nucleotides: TGTGCCAGCAGCTTCAGCGGGGGGGCCTCTGAGCAGTTCTTC.

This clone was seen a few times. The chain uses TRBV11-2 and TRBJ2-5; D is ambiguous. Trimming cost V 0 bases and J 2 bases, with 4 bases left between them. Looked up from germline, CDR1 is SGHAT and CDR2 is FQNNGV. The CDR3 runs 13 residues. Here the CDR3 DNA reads TGTGCCAGCAGCTTAGAAAGGCAAGAGACCCAGTACTTC. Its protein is CASSLERQETQYF.

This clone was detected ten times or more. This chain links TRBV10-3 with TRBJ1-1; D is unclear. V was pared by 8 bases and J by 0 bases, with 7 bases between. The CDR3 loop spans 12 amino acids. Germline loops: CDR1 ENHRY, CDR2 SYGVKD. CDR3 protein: CAIGKMNTEAFF. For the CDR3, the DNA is TGTGCCATCGGTAAGATGAACACTGAAGCTTTCTTT.

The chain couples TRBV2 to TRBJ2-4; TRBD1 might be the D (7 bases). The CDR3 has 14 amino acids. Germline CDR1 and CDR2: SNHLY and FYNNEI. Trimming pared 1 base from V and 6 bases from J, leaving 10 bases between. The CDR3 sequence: CASSEGQGGNIQYF. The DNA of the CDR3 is TGTGCCAGCAGTGAAGGGCAGGGGGGAAACATTCAGTACTTC.

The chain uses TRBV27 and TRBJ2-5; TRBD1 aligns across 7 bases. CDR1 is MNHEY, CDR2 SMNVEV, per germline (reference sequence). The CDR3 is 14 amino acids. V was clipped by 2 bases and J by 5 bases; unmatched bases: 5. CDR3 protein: CASSLARGFETQYF. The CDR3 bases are TGTGCCAGCAGTTTAGCCAGGGGGTTTGAGACCCAGTACTTC.

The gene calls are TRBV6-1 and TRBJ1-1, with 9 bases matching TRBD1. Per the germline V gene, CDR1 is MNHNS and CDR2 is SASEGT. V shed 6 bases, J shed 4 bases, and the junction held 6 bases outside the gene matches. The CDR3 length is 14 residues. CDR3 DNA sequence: TGTGCCAGCAGGGCCGGGACAGGGTTCACTGAAGCTTTCTTT. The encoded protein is CASRAGTGFTEAFF.

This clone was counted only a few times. Here the CDR3 reads CASSFGDRGRRAFF. In nucleotides, the CDR3 is TGTGCCAGCAGCTTCGGGGACAGGGGGCGCAGGGCTTTCTTT. The gene calls are TRBV7-9 and TRBJ1-1; 12 bases are shared with TRBD1. Per germline, CDR1 SEHNR and CDR2 FQNEAQ (reference sequence). Unmatched junction bases numbered 7, after V lost 3 bases and J lost 11 bases. CDR3 size: 14 residues.

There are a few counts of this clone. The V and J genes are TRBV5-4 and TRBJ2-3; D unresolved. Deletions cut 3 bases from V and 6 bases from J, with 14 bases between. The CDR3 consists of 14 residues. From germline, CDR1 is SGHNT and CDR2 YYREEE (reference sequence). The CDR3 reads CASSSWTRSDTQYF. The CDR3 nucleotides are TGTGCCAGCAGCTCATGGACCCGGTCGGATACGCAGTATTTT. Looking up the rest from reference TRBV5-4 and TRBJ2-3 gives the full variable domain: ETGVTQSPTHLIKTRGQQVTLRCSSQSGHNTVSWYQQALGQGPQFIFQYYREEENGRGNFPPRFSGLQFPNYSSELNVNALELDDSALYLCASSSWTRSDTQYFGPGTRLTVL.

CDR3 in DNA: TGTGCCAGCAGTTACGGCGGAAATGCTAACTATGGCTACACCTTC. Its translation is CASSYGGNANYGYTF. This sequence joins TRBV6-5 and TRBJ1-2; D ambiguous. This CDR3 has 15 amino acids. Deletions cut 2 bases from V and 0 bases from J, with 10 bases between. Germline assignment: CDR1 MNHEY and CDR2 SVGAGI.

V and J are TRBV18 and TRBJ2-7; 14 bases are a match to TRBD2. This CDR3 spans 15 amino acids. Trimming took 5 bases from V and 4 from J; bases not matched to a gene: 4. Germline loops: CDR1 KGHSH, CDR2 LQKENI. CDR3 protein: CASSLGTSGGYEQYF. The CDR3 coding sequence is TGTGCCAGCTCATTGGGGACTAGCGGGGGTTACGAGCAGTACTTC. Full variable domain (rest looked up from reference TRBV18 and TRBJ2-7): NAGVMQNPRHLVRRRGQEARLRCSPMKGHSHVYWYRQLPEEGLKFMVYLQKENIIDESGMPKERFSAEFPKEGPSILRIQQVVRGDSAAYFCASSLGTSGGYEQYFGPGTRLTVT.